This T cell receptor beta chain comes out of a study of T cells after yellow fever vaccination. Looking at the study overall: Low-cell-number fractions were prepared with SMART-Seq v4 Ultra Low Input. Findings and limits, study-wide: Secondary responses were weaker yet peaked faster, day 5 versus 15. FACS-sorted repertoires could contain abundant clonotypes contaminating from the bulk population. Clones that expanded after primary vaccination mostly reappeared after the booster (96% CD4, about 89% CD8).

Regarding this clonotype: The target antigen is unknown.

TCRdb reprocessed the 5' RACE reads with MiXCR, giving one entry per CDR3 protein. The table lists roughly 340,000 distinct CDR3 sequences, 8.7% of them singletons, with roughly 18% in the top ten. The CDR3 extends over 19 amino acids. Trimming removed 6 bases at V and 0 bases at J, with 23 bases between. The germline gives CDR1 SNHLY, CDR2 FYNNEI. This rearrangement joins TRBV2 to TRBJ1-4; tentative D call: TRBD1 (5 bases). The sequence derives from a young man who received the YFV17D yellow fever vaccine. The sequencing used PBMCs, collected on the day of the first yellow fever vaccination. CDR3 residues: CASSDPGRRGAATNEKLFF. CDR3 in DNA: TGTGCCAGCAGCGACCCAGGTCGCCGGGGCGCCGCAACTAATGAAAAACTGTTTTTT.